Listed below are T cell receptor beta chains from one sample, sequenced in a study of technical replicates of blood from several donors. TCRdb keeps only in-frame clones here, not all; method: immunoSEQ multiplex PCR. The table shows over 50,000 clones, with approximately 86% occurring only once. Material: PBMCs. Every receptor here comes from a human donor in good health. Some clones in this sample may be carry-over from other donors' samples. CDR3s include the opening cysteine and the closing phenylalanine or tryptophan. D genes are given only for firm matches. Size is omitted from some rows. Given values are once, few, many or a class for expanded clones.

v_call: TRBV19
clone_size: -
d_call: TRBD1
j_call: TRBJ2-3
cdr3_aa: CASRWTGTTDTQYF
cdr3_nt: TGTGCCAGTAGGTGGACAGGGACCACAGATACGCAGTATTTT

v_call: TRBV5-1
clone_size: -
d_call: TRBD2
j_call: TRBJ2-1
cdr3_aa: CASSSGGLAGYNEQFF
cdr3_nt: TGCGCCAGCAGCTCCGGGGGACTAGCTGGATACAATGAGCAGTTCTTC

v_call: TRBV18
clone_size: -
d_call: TRBD1
j_call: TRBJ2-3
cdr3_aa: CASSPGQGITDTQYF
cdr3_nt: TGTGCCAGCTCGCCTGGACAGGGGATCACAGATACGCAGTATTTT

v_call: TRBV9
clone_size: -
d_call: TRBD2
j_call: TRBJ2-3
cdr3_aa: CASSVPSGRVADTQYF
cdr3_nt: TGTGCCAGCAGCGTACCTAGCGGGAGGGTTGCAGATACGCAGTATTTT

v_call: TRBV7-2
clone_size: once
d_call: -
j_call: TRBJ1-3
cdr3_aa: CASSLRYSGNTIYF
cdr3_nt: TGTGCCAGCAGCTTGCGCTACTCTGGAAACACCATATATTTT

v_call: TRBV11-3
clone_size: -
d_call: -
j_call: TRBJ2-1
cdr3_aa: CASSSVVNEQFF
cdr3_nt: TGTGCCAGCAGCTCGGTAGTTAATGAGCAGTTCTTC

v_call: TRBV2
clone_size: -
d_call: -
j_call: TRBJ1-2
cdr3_aa: CASSGNRGYTF
cdr3_nt: TGTGCCAGCAGTGGGAACAGGGGCTACACCTTC

v_call: TRBV2
clone_size: once
d_call: -
j_call: TRBJ1-6
cdr3_aa: CASEDLSRGGVQGNSPLHF
cdr3_nt: TGTGCCAGCGAGGACCTAAGCAGGGGTGGGGTACAAGGTAATTCACCCCTCCACTTT

v_call: TRBV9
clone_size: few
d_call: TRBD1
j_call: TRBJ1-1
cdr3_aa: CASSVSRDGQGNTEAFF
cdr3_nt: TGTGCCAGCAGCGTAAGTAGGGATGGACAGGGGAACACTGAAGCTTTCTTT

v_call: TRBV5-4
clone_size: once
d_call: TRBD1
j_call: TRBJ1-1
cdr3_aa: CASSTGGQGSPEAFF
cdr3_nt: TGTGCCAGCAGCACGGGGGGACAGGGGAGCCCTGAAGCTTTCTTT

v_call: TRBV9
clone_size: -
d_call: -
j_call: TRBJ2-3
cdr3_aa: CASSDGTSTDTQYF
cdr3_nt: TGTGCCAGCAGCGATGGGACTAGCACAGATACGCAGTATTTT

v_call: TRBV6-1
clone_size: -
d_call: TRBD1
j_call: TRBJ2-2
cdr3_aa: CASKDRDTNTGELFF
cdr3_nt: TGTGCCAGCAAGGACAGGGACACGAACACCGGGGAGCTGTTTTTT

v_call: TRBV5-5
clone_size: -
d_call: TRBD1
j_call: TRBJ1-2
cdr3_aa: CASIWGQGRFWGYTF
cdr3_nt: TGTGCCAGCATTTGGGGACAGGGGAGGTTCTGGGGCTACACCTTC

v_call: TRBV7-8
clone_size: -
d_call: TRBD2
j_call: TRBJ2-1
cdr3_aa: CASSSSTSGGSSYNEQFF
cdr3_nt: TGTGCCAGCAGCTCCTCGACTAGCGGGGGGTCCTCCTACAATGAGCAGTTCTTC

v_call: TRBV2
clone_size: -
d_call: -
j_call: TRBJ1-2
cdr3_aa: CASSEVVGYGYTF
cdr3_nt: TGTGCCAGCAGTGAGGTGGTCGGCTATGGCTACACCTTC

v_call: TRBV19
clone_size: -
d_call: -
j_call: TRBJ2-1
cdr3_aa: CASSTSGGASFF
cdr3_nt: TGTGCCAGTAGTACCTCTGGCGGGGCCTCTTTCTTC

v_call: TRBV20-1
clone_size: -
d_call: TRBD2
j_call: TRBJ2-7
cdr3_aa: CSAGLAGEQYF
cdr3_nt: TGCAGTGCGGGACTAGCTGGCGAGCAGTACTTC

v_call: TRBV5-4
clone_size: -
d_call: TRBD2
j_call: TRBJ2-7
cdr3_aa: CASSFVAGTIYEQYF
cdr3_nt: TGTGCCAGCAGCTTCGTAGCGGGGACGATCTACGAGCAGTACTTC

v_call: TRBV7-6
clone_size: -
d_call: -
j_call: TRBJ1-5
cdr3_aa: CASSPARNQPQHF
cdr3_nt: TGTGCCAGCAGCCCAGCGCGCAATCAGCCCCAGCATTTT

v_call: TRBV19
clone_size: -
d_call: -
j_call: TRBJ2-3
cdr3_aa: CASKLVGGPGDTQYF
cdr3_nt: TGTGCCAGTAAATTGGTGGGGGGGCCGGGGGATACGCAGTATTTT

v_call: TRBV6-1
clone_size: -
d_call: TRBD1
j_call: TRBJ2-7
cdr3_aa: CASSEFGDRGDEQYF
cdr3_nt: TGTGCCAGCAGTGAATTTGGAGACAGGGGGGACGAGCAGTACTTC

v_call: TRBV5-1
clone_size: -
d_call: TRBD2
j_call: TRBJ2-2
cdr3_aa: CASSQRKPSGGTGELFF
cdr3_nt: TGCGCCAGCAGCCAACGGAAGCCCAGCGGGGGGACCGGGGAGCTGTTTTTT

v_call: TRBV4-1
clone_size: -
d_call: -
j_call: TRBJ1-4
cdr3_aa: CASSQDTDSLNEKLFF
cdr3_nt: TGCGCCAGCAGCCAAGATACAGACAGCCTTAATGAAAAACTGTTTTTT

v_call: TRBV7-9
clone_size: -
d_call: -
j_call: TRBJ1-2
cdr3_aa: CASSLEWGQGIRRYTF
cdr3_nt: TGTGCCAGCAGCTTAGAATGGGGTCAGGGGATAAGACGCTACACCTTC

v_call: TRBV4-1
clone_size: few
d_call: -
j_call: TRBJ2-2
cdr3_aa: CASSQVQGPTGELFF
cdr3_nt: TGCGCCAGCAGCCAAGTTCAGGGGCCCACCGGGGAGCTGTTTTTT

v_call: TRBV6-1
clone_size: -
d_call: -
j_call: TRBJ2-7
cdr3_aa: CASSGSVTAYEQYF
cdr3_nt: TGTGCCAGCAGTGGGTCGGTCACCGCCTACGAGCAGTACTTC

v_call: TRBV6-6
clone_size: -
d_call: -
j_call: TRBJ2-7
cdr3_aa: CASSYVEESYEQYF
cdr3_nt: TGTGCCAGCAGTTACGTTGAGGAGTCCTACGAGCAGTACTTC

v_call: TRBV4-3
clone_size: once
d_call: -
j_call: TRBJ1-3
cdr3_aa: CASSQAGISGNTIYF
cdr3_nt: TGCGCCAGCAGCCAAGCCGGTATATCTGGAAACACCATATATTTT

v_call: TRBV15
clone_size: -
d_call: TRBD2
j_call: TRBJ2-1
cdr3_aa: CATSRGGGVHEQFF
cdr3_nt: TGTGCCACCAGCAGAGGGGGAGGGGTCCATGAGCAGTTCTTC

v_call: TRBV15
clone_size: -
d_call: TRBD1
j_call: TRBJ1-5
cdr3_aa: CATSREVQGGSNQPQHF
cdr3_nt: TGTGCCACCAGCAGAGAAGTACAGGGGGGTAGCAATCAGCCCCAGCATTTT

v_call: TRBV2
clone_size: -
d_call: TRBD1
j_call: TRBJ1-1
cdr3_aa: CASRRGDRGAAFF
cdr3_nt: TGTGCCAGCAGGAGGGGAGACAGGGGCGCCGCTTTCTTT

v_call: TRBV7-9
clone_size: -
d_call: -
j_call: TRBJ1-1
cdr3_aa: CASSQTGNTEAFF
cdr3_nt: TGTGCCAGCAGCCAGACGGGGAACACTGAAGCTTTCTTT

v_call: TRBV18
clone_size: once
d_call: TRBD1
j_call: TRBJ1-2
cdr3_aa: CASSPPGQGYGYTF
cdr3_nt: TGTGCCAGCTCACCACCGGGACAGGGCTATGGCTACACCTTC

v_call: TRBV15
clone_size: -
d_call: TRBD1
j_call: TRBJ1-2
cdr3_aa: CATSSILIHRGKVAF
cdr3_nt: TGTGCCACCAGCAGCATCCTAATCCACAGGGGAAAGGTCGCCTTC

v_call: TRBV5-1
clone_size: -
d_call: TRBD1
j_call: TRBJ1-4
cdr3_aa: CASSGDRAVGKLFF
cdr3_nt: TGCGCCAGCAGCGGGGACAGGGCCGTGGGAAAACTGTTTTTT

v_call: TRBV19
clone_size: -
d_call: -
j_call: TRBJ1-1
cdr3_aa: CASSRLNTEAFF
cdr3_nt: TGTGCCAGTAGCAGACTAAACACTGAAGCTTTCTTT

v_call: TRBV7-2
clone_size: -
d_call: TRBD1
j_call: TRBJ1-6
cdr3_aa: CASSYWPGQPNSPLHF
cdr3_nt: TGTGCCAGCAGTTACTGGCCGGGACAGCCTAATTCACCCCTCCACTTT

v_call: TRBV10-3
clone_size: -
d_call: TRBD2
j_call: TRBJ2-1
cdr3_aa: CAISVLAGGYNEQFF
cdr3_nt: TGTGCCATCAGTGTTTTAGCGGGAGGGTACAATGAGCAGTTCTTC

v_call: TRBV6-1
clone_size: -
d_call: TRBD1
j_call: TRBJ1-5
cdr3_aa: CASSEASTGRTNQPQHF
cdr3_nt: TGTGCCAGCAGTGAAGCCTCGACAGGGAGGACCAATCAGCCCCAGCATTTT

v_call: TRBV4-1
clone_size: few
d_call: TRBD1
j_call: TRBJ1-2
cdr3_aa: CASSLGVDRLNGYTF
cdr3_nt: TGCGCCAGCAGCCTCGGTGTGGACAGGTTAAATGGCTACACCTTC

v_call: TRBV2
clone_size: -
d_call: -
j_call: TRBJ1-6
cdr3_aa: CASSGGSNSPLHF
cdr3_nt: TGTGCCAGCAGCGGGGGTTCGAATTCACCCCTCCACTTT

v_call: TRBV6-5
clone_size: -
d_call: TRBD1
j_call: TRBJ2-5
cdr3_aa: CASSWGQGAQETQYF
cdr3_nt: TGTGCCAGCAGTTGGGGACAGGGGGCCCAAGAGACCCAGTACTTC

v_call: TRBV30
clone_size: -
d_call: -
j_call: TRBJ2-5
cdr3_aa: CAWSAPGAQYF
cdr3_nt: TGTGCCTGGAGTGCTCCAGGGGCCCAGTACTTC

v_call: TRBV1
clone_size: -
d_call: -
j_call: TRBJ2-2
cdr3_aa: CTSSLGTRESTGELFF
cdr3_nt: TGCACCAGCAGCCTTGGGACTCGCGAGAGCACCGGGGAGCTGTTTTTT

v_call: TRBV6-5
clone_size: -
d_call: -
j_call: TRBJ2-2
cdr3_aa: CASSDSGNSGELFF
cdr3_nt: TGTGCCAGCAGTGACTCCGGGAATTCGGGGGAGCTGTTTTTT

v_call: TRBV28
clone_size: -
d_call: TRBD1
j_call: TRBJ1-5
cdr3_aa: CASSLLKGGSVNQPQHF
cdr3_nt: TGTGCCAGCAGTTTACTCAAAGGGGGCAGCGTCAATCAGCCCCAGCATTTT

v_call: TRBV6-5
clone_size: -
d_call: TRBD1
j_call: TRBJ2-7
cdr3_aa: CASSYQGTGTGEQYF
cdr3_nt: TGTGCCAGCAGTTACCAGGGGACAGGGACCGGCGAGCAGTACTTC

v_call: TRBV29-1
clone_size: -
d_call: -
j_call: TRBJ2-7
cdr3_aa: CSVNRVTGGEQYF
cdr3_nt: TGCAGCGTCAACAGGGTAACGGGAGGCGAGCAGTACTTC

v_call: TRBV5-4
clone_size: -
d_call: TRBD1
j_call: TRBJ2-7
cdr3_aa: CASRDRQGSTYEQYF
cdr3_nt: TGTGCCAGCAGGGACCGACAGGGTTCTACCTACGAGCAGTACTTC

v_call: TRBV18
clone_size: -
d_call: TRBD1
j_call: TRBJ1-1
cdr3_aa: CASSEGQAAGEAFF
cdr3_nt: TGTGCCAGCTCAGAGGGACAGGCGGCGGGTGAAGCTTTCTTT

v_call: TRBV4-1
clone_size: -
d_call: -
j_call: TRBJ1-1
cdr3_aa: CASSQVAGVAFF
cdr3_nt: TGCGCCAGCAGCCAAGTAGCAGGGGTAGCTTTCTTT

v_call: TRBV7-8
clone_size: once
d_call: -
j_call: TRBJ1-1
cdr3_aa: CASSLGLWAGMNTEAFF
cdr3_nt: TGTGCCAGCAGCTTGGGCCTCTGGGCAGGCATGAACACTGAAGCTTTCTTT

v_call: TRBV2
clone_size: -
d_call: TRBD2
j_call: TRBJ2-5
cdr3_aa: CASSEMRSSGGGETQYF
cdr3_nt: TGTGCCAGCAGTGAAATGCGGTCTAGCGGGGGGGGAGAGACCCAGTACTTC

v_call: TRBV18
clone_size: -
d_call: TRBD1
j_call: TRBJ1-6
cdr3_aa: CASSPGQGISPLHF
cdr3_nt: TGTGCCAGCTCACCTGGACAGGGTATTTCACCCCTCCACTTT

v_call: TRBV4-2
clone_size: -
d_call: -
j_call: TRBJ1-2
cdr3_aa: CASSQGNSFYGYTF
cdr3_nt: TGTGCCAGCAGCCAAGGAAACAGCTTTTATGGCTACACCTTC

v_call: TRBV9
clone_size: -
d_call: -
j_call: TRBJ2-5
cdr3_aa: CASSPHSYRDKTQYF
cdr3_nt: TGTGCCAGCAGCCCCCACAGTTACAGGGATAAGACCCAGTACTTC

v_call: TRBV19
clone_size: -
d_call: -
j_call: TRBJ1-6
cdr3_aa: CASSVDSPSSPLHF
cdr3_nt: TGTGCCAGTAGTGTGGACAGCCCGAGTTCACCCCTCCACTTT

v_call: TRBV6-1
clone_size: -
d_call: -
j_call: TRBJ2-5
cdr3_aa: CASARQETQYF
cdr3_nt: TGTGCCAGCGCCAGGCAAGAGACCCAGTACTTC

v_call: TRBV10-3
clone_size: -
d_call: TRBD1
j_call: TRBJ1-1
cdr3_aa: CAISGGGSNTEAFF
cdr3_nt: TGTGCCATCAGCGGAGGGGGCTCGAACACTGAAGCTTTCTTT

v_call: TRBV2
clone_size: -
d_call: -
j_call: TRBJ1-2
cdr3_aa: CASSLEVGYTF
cdr3_nt: TGTGCCAGCAGTCTAGAGGTTGGCTACACCTTC